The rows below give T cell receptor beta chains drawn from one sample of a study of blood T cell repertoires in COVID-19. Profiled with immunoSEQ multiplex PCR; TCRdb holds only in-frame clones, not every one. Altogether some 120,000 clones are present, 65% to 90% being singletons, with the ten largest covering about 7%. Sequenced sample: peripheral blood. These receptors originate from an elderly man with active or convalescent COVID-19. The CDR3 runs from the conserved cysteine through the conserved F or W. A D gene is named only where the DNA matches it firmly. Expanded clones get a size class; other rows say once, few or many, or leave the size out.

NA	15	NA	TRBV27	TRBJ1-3	CANNQGVSSGNTIYF	TGTGCCAACAATCAAGGGGTCAGCTCTGGAAACACCATATATTTT
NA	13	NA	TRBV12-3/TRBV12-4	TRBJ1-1	CASSWARNTEAFF	TGTGCCAGCAGCTGGGCCAGGAACACTGAAGCTTTCTTT
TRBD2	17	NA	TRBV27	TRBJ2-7	CASSLSSWRGGPYEQYF	TGTGCCAGCAGTTTATCGAGCTGGCGCGGGGGACCCTACGAGCAGTACTTC
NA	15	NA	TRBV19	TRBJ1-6	CASSIDGGGRSPLHF	TGTGCCAGTAGTATAGATGGTGGGGGCAGGTCACCCCTCCACTTT
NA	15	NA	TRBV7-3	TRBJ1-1	CASSLSGLTNTEAFF	TGTGCCAGCAGCTTATCGGGTCTGACGAACACTGAAGCTTTCTTT
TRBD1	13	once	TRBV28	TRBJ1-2	CASSSSVTGPNTF	TGTGCCAGCAGTTCCTCAGTGACAGGGCCGAACACCTTC
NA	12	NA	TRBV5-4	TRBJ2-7	CASSLGRYEQYF	TGTGCCAGCAGCTTGGGGCGGTACGAGCAGTACTTC
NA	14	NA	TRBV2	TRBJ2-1	CASSERQGDDEQFF	TGTGCCAGCAGTGAACGGCAGGGTGACGATGAGCAGTTCTTC
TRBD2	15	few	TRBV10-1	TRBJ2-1	CASSGGTSGRNEQFF	TGCGCCAGCAGTGGGGGGACTAGCGGGAGAAATGAGCAGTTCTTC
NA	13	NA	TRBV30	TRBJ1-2	CAWSVRTVYGYTF	TGTGCCTGGAGTGTAAGGACAGTCTATGGCTACACCTTC
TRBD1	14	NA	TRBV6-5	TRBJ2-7	CASNRDRGGYEQYF	TGTGCCAGCAACCGGGACAGGGGTGGATACGAGCAGTACTTC
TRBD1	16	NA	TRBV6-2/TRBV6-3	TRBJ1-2	CASSYSRQGDVYGYTF	TGTGCCAGCAGTTACTCGAGACAGGGGGACGTCTATGGCTACACCTTC
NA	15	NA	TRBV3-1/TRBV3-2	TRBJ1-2	CASSQGSGGVYGYTF	TGTGCCAGCAGCCAAGGATCGGGGGGGGTCTATGGCTACACCTTC
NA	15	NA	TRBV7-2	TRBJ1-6	CASSTLANYNSPLHF	TGTGCCAGCAGCACTCTCGCTAATTATAATTCACCCCTCCACTTT
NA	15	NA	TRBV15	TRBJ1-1	CATSRGGFRVAEAFF	TGTGCCACCAGCCGGGGGGGGTTTAGGGTCGCTGAAGCTTTCTTT
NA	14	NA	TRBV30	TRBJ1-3	CAWSVGVSGNTIYF	TGTGCCTGGAGTGTGGGAGTCTCTGGAAACACCATATATTTT